Listed below are T cell receptor beta chains from one sample, sequenced in a study of tumor and adjacent non-tumor tissue in lung cancer. TCRdb itself ran the multiplex PCR reads through MiXCR, one entry per CDR3 protein. Here the sample spans under 150,000 distinct CDR3 sequences, roughly 66% being singletons. The sample taken for sequencing was lung tumor tissue. The origin of the receptors is a man aged 60 to 69 with small cell lung cancer. The CDR3 runs from the conserved cysteine through the conserved F or W. The D gene is left open where the match is weak. The size entry is marked missing in some rows and otherwise reads once, few, many or a size class.

- | TRBJ2-3 | - | TRBV20-1 | TGCAGTGCAAACCAGGACCAACGCACAGATACGCAGTATTTT | CSANQDQRTDTQYF
- | TRBJ2-1 | - | TRBV6-1 | TGTGCCAGCAGTGAATACGGCGGGATGGTCAATGAGCAGTTCTTC | CASSEYGGMVNEQFF
- | TRBJ1-3 | - | TRBV6-6 | TGTGCCAGCAGACCTGACAGTGAAAAAGGCTGGACCATATATTTT | CASRPDSEKGWTIYF
- | TRBJ2-1 | TRBD2 | TRBV4-1 | TGCGCCAGCAGCCAAGATCTTGGGGACTACTCCTACAATGAGCAGTTCTTC | CASSQDLGDYSYNEQFF
- | TRBJ2-7 | TRBD1 | TRBV29-1 | TGCAGCGCTATACAGGGGCCGAGCCCCTACGAGCAGTACTTC | CSAIQGPSPYEQYF
- | TRBJ2-2 | - | TRBV11-3 | TGTGCCAGCAGCTCCCCCCCCCCAGCAGGGCGGGGCACCGGGGAGCTGTTTTTT | CASSSPPPAGRGTGELFF
few | TRBJ2-5 | - | TRBV12-3/TRBV12-4 | TGTGCCAGCACCCACGGAAATGGGGAGACCCAGTACTTC | CASTHGNGETQYF
- | TRBJ2-5 | - | TRBV12-3/TRBV12-4 | TGTGCCGGTCCCTCCGGGGAGAAAGAGACCCAGTGCTTC | CAGPSGEKETQCF
- | TRBJ2-5 | TRBD2 | TRBV29-1 | TGCAGCGTTGGAGCGGGAGTCCAAGAGACCCAGTACTTC | CSVGAGVQETQYF
many | TRBJ1-1 | - | TRBV20-1 | TGCAGTGCTAGACCTGTGAACACTGAAGCTTTCTTT | CSARPVNTEAFF
few | TRBJ2-3 | TRBD1 | TRBV6-6 | TGTGCCAGCAGTTACCGACAGGGGGCCTACACAGATACGCAGTATTTT | CASSYRQGAYTDTQYF
- | TRBJ1-3 | - | TRBV10-2 | TGCGCCAGCAGTGACCCGACAGGAACTGGAAACATCATATATTTT | CASSDPTGTGNIIYF
many | TRBJ2-2 | TRBD2 | TRBV10-3 | TGTGCCATCGGAACGAAAGCGGGAGGGGACACCGGGGAGCTGTTTTTT | CAIGTKAGGDTGELFF
- | TRBJ2-4 | TRBD2 | TRBV12-3/TRBV12-4 | TGTGCCAGCAGCCTAGCGGGAGGGCCCGGAGGCATTCAGTACTTC | CASSLAGGPGGIQYF
many | TRBJ2-3 | - | TRBV11-2 | TGTGCCAGCAGCTTGGGGAGCACAGATACGCAGTATTTT | CASSLGSTDTQYF
few | TRBJ2-5 | TRBD2 | TRBV28 | TGTGCCAGCAGTTCTACCCCTGGGACTAGCGGGGAGACCCAGTACTTC | CASSSTPGTSGETQYF
few | TRBJ1-5 | TRBD1 | TRBV20-1 | TGCAGTGCTCAGGGGGTAGGCAATCAGCCCCAGCATTTT | CSAQGVGNQPQHF
- | TRBJ2-3 | - | TRBV11-2 | TGTGCAAGCAGCTTAGCCAGAGGGGGCACAGATACGCAGTATTTT | CASSLARGGTDTQYF
once | TRBJ2-5 | - | TRBV6-1 | TGTGCCAGCAATTTAGAGGTCAGGGATGAGAGCCAGTACTTC | CASNLEVRDESQYF
- | TRBJ1-2 | - | TRBV29-1 | TGCAGCGTTGGCCCGGCCAAGGATAGGGGCTACACCTTT | CSVGPAKDRGYTF
many | TRBJ2-3 | - | TRBV6-5 | TGTGCCAGCAGTTATTGGGGTACAGGCACAGATACGCAGTATTTT | CASSYWGTGTDTQYF
- | TRBJ2-1 | - | TRBV11-2 | TGTGCCAGCAGGCGGGACTCCTACAATGTGCAGTTCTTC | CASRRDSYNVQFF
few | TRBJ1-6 | - | TRBV28 | TGTGCCAGTAGAGGACAGCCAGCTAATTCACCCCTCCACTTT | CASRGQPANSPLHF
few | TRBJ1-2 | - | TRBV6-5 | TGTGCCAGCAGTGGCCGACAAAACAACCCCTATGGCTACACCTTC | CASSGRQNNPYGYTF
many | TRBJ2-2 | TRBD1 | TRBV6-5 | TGTGCCAGCAGGACTAGGACAGGGTCCGGGGAGCTGTTTTTT | CASRTRTGSGELFF
many | TRBJ2-1 | - | TRBV5-4 | TGTGCCAGCAGCTCCGGACAGAGGGCCTACAATGAGCAGTTCTTC | CASSSGQRAYNEQFF
- | TRBJ2-7 | - | TRBV11-2 | TGTGCCAGCAGCCCCCTCCTAGCGAGGTACAGGCAATACTTC | CASSPLLARYRQYF
few | TRBJ1-1 | - | TRBV20-1 | TGCAGTGCTGCGACAGCCATGAACACTGAAGCTTTCTTT | CSAATAMNTEAFF
- | TRBJ1-1 | - | TRBV20-1 | TGCAGTGCTGGCGGAGTGGCCCCCGCTGAAGCTTTCTTT | CSAGGVAPAEAFF
- | TRBJ2-6 | - | TRBV21-1 | TGTGCCAGCAGCAAAGTCCCTCCGGACGAAGCCCAACCCCCCTCTGGGGCCAACGTCCTGACTTTC | CASSKVPPDEAQPPSGANVLTF
many | TRBJ2-1 | TRBD2 | TRBV11-2 | TGTGCCAGCAGCTCGGGACTAGAGGCTGAGCAGTTCTTC | CASSSGLEAEQFF